This is a list of T cell receptor beta chains from one sample in a study of OX40 agonist ivuxolimab in advanced cancers. Measured with immunoSEQ multiplex PCR; TCRdb has only the in-frame clones, and not every one. This sample has about 20,000 clones, with approximately 85% found just once. Sequenced material: CD4+ or CD8+ T cells sorted from blood, taken in a trial of the OX40 agonist ivuxolimab. The receptors originated from an adult with an advanced solid tumor such as melanoma, head and neck, liver or kidney cancer. Both conserved end residues are part of each CDR3.

v_call: TRBV7-2; cdr3_aa: CASSLEGSRVNQPQHF
v_call: TRBV6-5; cdr3_aa: CASSFTPGANVLTF
v_call: TRBV29-1; cdr3_aa: CSDRTDYGYTF
v_call: TRBV27; cdr3_aa: CASSLGESNEQYF
v_call: TRBV7-3; cdr3_aa: CASSSPGGATGELFF
v_call: TRBV9; cdr3_aa: CASSVELAKEQFF
v_call: TRBV27; cdr3_aa: CASSLSIVSEAFF
v_call: TRBV7-6; cdr3_aa: CASSLATTGTTEAFF
v_call: TRBV5-6; cdr3_aa: CASSKAGTEINYGYTF
v_call: TRBV10-3; cdr3_aa: CAISEDRHLEQFF
v_call: TRBV7-6; cdr3_aa: CASSLGGQGESYGYTF
v_call: TRBV5-1; cdr3_aa: CASSEQGQDIASGANVLTF
v_call: TRBV7-2; cdr3_aa: CASPRGAKSQPQHF
v_call: TRBV6-1; cdr3_aa: CASSEGARAVETQYF
v_call: TRBV18; cdr3_aa: CASSDTGDHEQYF
v_call: TRBV10-3; cdr3_aa: CAISESQGDGYTF
v_call: TRBV15; cdr3_aa: CATSSPGTDSTNYGYTF
v_call: TRBV19; cdr3_aa: CASSIRTGWDEQFF
v_call: TRBV27; cdr3_aa: CASSLSPGVNTEAFF
v_call: TRBV9; cdr3_aa: CASSLAGLQETQYF
v_call: TRBV5-6; cdr3_aa: CASSWGSANQPQHF
v_call: TRBV20-1; cdr3_aa: CSARWVDGYTF
v_call: TRBV9; cdr3_aa: CASSVGGSPYEQYF
v_call: TRBV27; cdr3_aa: CASSLQGNYEQYF
v_call: TRBV28; cdr3_aa: CASSAGTAYNSPLHF
v_call: TRBV10-3; cdr3_aa: CAISGSIAGTSTDTQYF
v_call: TRBV2; cdr3_aa: CASSEGAFF
v_call: TRBV7-7; cdr3_aa: CASSLGERSQNEQFF
v_call: TRBV4-1; cdr3_aa: CASSLSPGPRQNSPLHF
v_call: TRBV5-1; cdr3_aa: CASATDSTYEQYF
v_call: TRBV5-1; cdr3_aa: CASSYDRSYEQYF
v_call: TRBV15; cdr3_aa: CATSVRQGALGDSGNTIYF
v_call: TRBV4-1; cdr3_aa: CASSQGAGRSTEAFF